This T cell receptor (beta chain) was observed in a study of T cell responses to AZD1222 COVID-19 vaccine (dated by TCRdb to the early 2020s). With regard to the full study: A total of about 250 trial participants underwent TCR sequencing, of whom 207 had received two doses of AZD1222 and around 25 had received two doses of the MenACWY control vaccine. Trial participants were enrolled into age subgroups of 18-55, 56-69 and 70-plus years, which contained approximately 150, 28 and 58 TCR-sequenced participants, respectively.

Worth noting for this clone: Its antigen is still unknown. Qualities for individual bases were not recorded, and no much larger clone is one base off.

CDR1 and CDR2, looked up from the germline V gene (reference sequence), are LNHNV and YYDKDF. Reading from cysteine to phenylalanine, the CDR3 counts 14 amino acids. Here the CDR3 DNA is all that survives: 42 bases in frame from base 1. V has 1 base trimmed and J has 3 bases trimmed; junction bases matching no gene number 2. The CDR3 regions of human TCRbeta chains were subjected to immunosequencing. Regarding the original processing steps: TCRs in the repertoires were compared against a reference library of SARS-CoV-2-specific TCRs that had been generated with the MIRA antigen-specificity platform. Breadth was defined as the fraction of unique TCRs that were SARS-CoV-2-associated, and depth was defined as the fraction of total T cells that were SARS-CoV-2-associated. Using the MIRA data, every spike-specific TCR was mapped to the spike region that the TCR reacted to and assigned to either a CD4 or a CD8 class. Log10-transformed breadth and depth values were compared by one-way ANOVA with Sidak's multiple comparisons tests. TCRdb provides this immuneACCESS table in a form limited to in-frame rearrangements. Some clones are lacking; in checked studies, under half of them reflect an unresolved V gene, and why the rest are absent is not known. V and J calls and clone size are copied from that table; D and trimming were computed from the DNA. Recorded for this sample are around 140,000 clones; approximately 95% of them occurred a single time. The top ten clonotypes cover over 0.85% of the sample.

The research as a whole found: Conclusions about previously exposed vaccinees were limited because only six or seven AZD1222 recipients were SARS-CoV-2 seropositive at baseline. Vaccine-associated CD4 TCRs spanned the whole spike protein, with dominant responses in regions 160-218 and 743-854. Because no samples from the day 14 peak response were available, repertoires could be characterized only after the peak T cell response. Epitopes outside the regions mutated in the B.1.351 and B.1.1.7 variants were reportedly recognized by nearly half of the unique spike-specific TCRs. The 56-69-year group was small, and its depth increase did not reach significance, likely because of low power. Spike-specific TCR breadth and depth rose significantly after two AZD1222 doses compared with day 0 and with MenACWY recipients. Most participants were white British and females outnumbered males, and the authors suggested that clonal diversity may have been underestimated.

Reading the label with the study, this specimen's time point is: baseline before first vaccination. What this sample's treatment or condition label stands for: meningococcal conjugate vaccine given as trial control. Vaccinee samples were obtained from the UK trials COV001 and COV002, which included a single-blind randomized controlled phase 2/3 trial of AZD1222 (ChAdOx1 nCoV-19) in healthy adults. For TCRbeta chain sequencing, PBMC samples from trial participants were taken at day 0 and at day 28 after the second dose. The material was peripheral blood, obtained on day 0 of MenACWY control vaccination. The chain is assembled from TRBV15 and TRBJ1-1; a stretch of 7 junction bases matches TRBD1. The source is an adult in good health. This receptor carries the CDR3 CATSRVTGHTEAFF. The nucleotide sequence reads TGTGCCACCAGCAGAGTGACAGGGCACACTGAAGCTTTCTTT.